The rows below give T cell receptor beta chains drawn from one sample of a study of shared clonotypes between healthy human individuals. Here immunoSEQ multiplex PCR was the method, and the copy in TCRdb shows in-frame clones only, minus some. This table has about 1 million clones, under 80% appearing once. Material for sequencing was memory CD4+ T cells sorted from blood. Receptors originate from a man younger than 30 in good health. CDR3s include the opening cysteine and the closing phenylalanine or tryptophan. The D gene is left open where the match is weak. A clone size is listed for some rows: how often the clone was seen (once, few, many), or a class if it is expanded.

j_call d_call v_call clone_size cdr3_aa cdr3_nt
TRBJ1-2 - TRBV15 once CATSRGGGEKTYGYTF TGTGCCACCAGCAGAGGAGGGGGGGAAAAAACGTATGGCTACACCTTC
TRBJ2-1 - TRBV29-1 few CSVLELSYNEQFF TGCAGCGTCCTGGAACTATCCTACAATGAGCAGTTCTTC
TRBJ1-6 TRBD1 TRBV10-3 - CAIRTGVGSSPLHF TGTGCCATCAGGACAGGGGTGGGTAGTTCACCCCTCCACTTT
TRBJ1-4 - TRBV4-1 - CASSPPPRNEKLFF TGCGCCAGCAGCCCGCCCCCCAGAAATGAAAAACTGTTTTTT
TRBJ1-2 - TRBV6-5 - CASSYSSPGVAGYTF TGTGCCAGCAGTTACTCTTCCCCGGGGGTGGCTGGCTACACCTTC
TRBJ1-5 - TRBV15 - CATQEEGSRQPQHF TGTGCCACCCAGGAGGAGGGTTCGAGGCAGCCCCAGCATTTT
TRBJ1-2 - TRBV7-2 - CASSPRTATNYGYTF TGTGCCAGCAGCCCCCGGACAGCGACTAACTATGGCTACACCTTC
TRBJ2-4 - TRBV10-2 - CASSESTRAIQYF TGCGCCAGCAGTGAGTCGACTAGGGCCATTCAGTACTTC
TRBJ1-1 - TRBV20-1 few CSALSVVEAFF TGCAGTGCGCTGTCGGTAGTCGAAGCTTTCTTT
TRBJ1-3 - TRBV9 - CASSVGVISGNTIYF TGTGCCAGCAGCGTAGGAGTTATCTCTGGAAACACCATATATTTT
TRBJ1-2 TRBD1 TRBV6-6 - CASSLLGQGKNYGYTF TGTGCCAGCAGTCTTCTAGGACAGGGCAAAAACTATGGCTACACCTTC
TRBJ2-7 - TRBV7-2 - CASSRGTFSYEQYF TGTGCCAGCAGCAGGGGGACCTTCTCCTACGAGCAGTACTTC
TRBJ2-1 - TRBV15 - CATSRGLGTYNEQFF TGTGCCACCAGCAGAGGGCTGGGGACCTACAATGAGCAGTTCTTC
TRBJ1-4 - TRBV30 - CAWSVDAGRNEKLFF TGTGCCTGGTCGGTCGATGCAGGGCGGAATGAAAAACTGTTTTTT
TRBJ2-5 - TRBV6-1 - CASVVGLVGQETQYF TGTGCCAGCGTAGTGGGGCTAGTCGGCCAAGAGACCCAGTACTTC
TRBJ1-5 - TRBV5-1 - CASSLNGGGDQPQHF TGCGCCAGCAGCTTGAATGGGGGGGGCGATCAGCCCCAGCATTTT
TRBJ1-1 - TRBV6-6 - CASNPQQGWNTEAFF TGTGCCAGCAATCCCCAACAGGGTTGGAACACTGAAGCTTTCTTT
TRBJ2-2 - TRBV18 once CASAVGRTNTGELFF TGTGCCAGCGCGGTAGGACGAACGAACACCGGGGAGCTGTTTTTT
TRBJ1-2 TRBD1 TRBV6-5 - CASTLGGQGARGYTF TGTGCCAGCACCTTAGGGGGACAGGGGGCGCGAGGCTACACCTTC